The clone carrying this T cell receptor (beta chain) was counted a single time. Its antigen is still unknown. This entry belongs to a study of Ad26.COV2.S vaccination and SARS-CoV-2 variants. Study background: Once or twice, 56 days apart, Ad26.COV2.S was delivered intramuscularly. Study-level findings and limits: Considerable breadth of spike-specific CD8+ and CD4+ T cell responses has reportedly been documented following vaccination. Researchers reported similar non-spike TCR breadth in vaccine and placebo recipients.

Some clones are missing from TCRdb's copy, which holds only in-frame ones; the method was immunoSEQ multiplex PCR. This sample has about 350,000 clones; 85% occur once, and the top ten carry 2.5% to 3.5%. The treatment was: around 19 received Ad26.COV2.S at low or high dose, single or two shots; several received placebo; per-sample allocation not given. Day 63 after the first injection of vaccine or placebo was the sampling time. This vaccine is an Ad26 vector that expresses the Wuhan-strain SARS-CoV-2 spike. This clonotype was sampled from a person aged 18 to 65 who received the Ad26.COV2.S COVID-19 vaccine or a placebo. The starting material was peripheral blood, obtained in a trial of Ad26.COV2.S vaccine versus placebo.

CDR3 nucleotide sequence: TGTGCCAGCAAAATGGACTGGGCGAACACTGAAGCTTTCTTT. Its translation: CASKMDWANTEAFF. The chain joins TRBV6-5 to TRBJ1-1; unclear D gene. This CDR3 contains 14 residues. V was clipped by 7 bases and J by 1 base, with 13 bases between them. Germline CDR1 and CDR2: MNHEY and SVGAGI.